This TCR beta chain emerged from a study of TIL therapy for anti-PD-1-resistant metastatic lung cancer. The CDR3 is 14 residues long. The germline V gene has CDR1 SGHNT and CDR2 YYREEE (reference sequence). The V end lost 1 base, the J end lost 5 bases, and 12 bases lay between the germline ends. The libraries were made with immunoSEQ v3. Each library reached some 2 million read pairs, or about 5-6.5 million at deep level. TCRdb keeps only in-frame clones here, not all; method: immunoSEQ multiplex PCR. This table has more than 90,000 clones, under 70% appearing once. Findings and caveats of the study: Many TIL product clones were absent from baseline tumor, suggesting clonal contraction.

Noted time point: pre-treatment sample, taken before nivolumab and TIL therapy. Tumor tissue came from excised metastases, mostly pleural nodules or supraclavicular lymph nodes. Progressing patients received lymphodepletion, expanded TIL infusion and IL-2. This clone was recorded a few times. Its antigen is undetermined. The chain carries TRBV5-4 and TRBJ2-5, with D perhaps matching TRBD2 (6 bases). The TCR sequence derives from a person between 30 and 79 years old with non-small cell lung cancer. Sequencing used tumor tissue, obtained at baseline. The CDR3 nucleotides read TGTGCCAGCAGCTTGAAAGGAGGGAGTGAGACCCAGTACTTC. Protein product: CASSLKGGSETQYF.